The source of this TCR beta chain is a study of Epstein–Barr virus B cells in breast cancer (dated by TCRdb to the early 2020s). About the full investigation: Control T cells were expanded by rapid expansion method with irradiated PBMC feeders, soluble OKT3 and IL-2 200 to 250 U/ml, collected about 10-13 days after stimulation. A single-patient case report examined whether EBV+ B cells infiltrating the tumor shape the T-cell receptor repertoire in triple-negative breast cancer.

RNA was extracted from about 1e5 to 1e6 cultured T cells using RNeasy Micro or Mini kits with on-column DNase digestion included, and the extracted RNA was checked on an Agilent 2100 Bioanalyzer. Study-wide conclusions, independent of this receptor: All data were obtained from a single patient, described as a first proof of concept, and generalization is therefore limited.

V is reduced by 0 bases and J by 6 bases, leaving a spacing of 15 bases between them. The CDR3 contains 16 residues, cysteine and phenylalanine counted. CDR3 DNA is the only sequence kept; it has 48 bases, read in frame from the first base. Reading the germline V gene gives CDR1 LGHNA and CDR2 YSLEER. There are many counts of this clonotype. It has no known antigen specificity. No much larger clone exists at a distance of one base, and base qualities are not known. The library was generated by 5' RACE. The SMARTer Human TCR a/b Profiling Kit was used to build TCR libraries from RNA, capturing the full V(D)J regions of both the alpha and beta chains. After amplification, the libraries were purified with AMPure XP beads and validated using the DNA 1000 Kit on an Agilent 2100 Bioanalyzer. Sequencing was done on an Illumina MiSeq using the 600-cycle v3 reagent kit, which produced 2 x 300 bp paired-end reads. The authors' pipeline ran thus. Reads were processed with MiXCR and VDJTools; non-productive clonotypes were removed and clonotypes were collapsed by CDR3 amino acid sequence before frequencies were recalculated. CDR3 sequences were compared with the McPAS-TCR database with a Levenshtein distance of 1 allowed, and UpSet plots were created in R using UpSetR. Clones were called with MiXCR by TCRdb after fastp trimmed the public reads at Q25, and only in-frame beta chains were retained. Each entry is one CDR3 protein sequence, shown with its most common DNA and genes. Clone size and V and J calls follow TCRdb, not the original study. The sample table lists 1,500 to 2,000 distinct CDR3 sequences, around 16% of them with a count of one. 30% of the sample lies in the top ten.

The sequenced material came from tumor-infiltrating lymphocytes expanded in culture. The clonotype originates from a woman in her thirties or forties with triple-negative breast cancer. Recombination connected TRBV4-3 to TRBJ1-5; the D gene is perhaps TRBD1, on 6 matching bases. The base sequence is TGCGCCAGCAGCCAAGAGGGTCCCGGGGGCGGTCAGCCCCAGCATTTT. Translated, it gives CASSQEGPGGGQPQHF.